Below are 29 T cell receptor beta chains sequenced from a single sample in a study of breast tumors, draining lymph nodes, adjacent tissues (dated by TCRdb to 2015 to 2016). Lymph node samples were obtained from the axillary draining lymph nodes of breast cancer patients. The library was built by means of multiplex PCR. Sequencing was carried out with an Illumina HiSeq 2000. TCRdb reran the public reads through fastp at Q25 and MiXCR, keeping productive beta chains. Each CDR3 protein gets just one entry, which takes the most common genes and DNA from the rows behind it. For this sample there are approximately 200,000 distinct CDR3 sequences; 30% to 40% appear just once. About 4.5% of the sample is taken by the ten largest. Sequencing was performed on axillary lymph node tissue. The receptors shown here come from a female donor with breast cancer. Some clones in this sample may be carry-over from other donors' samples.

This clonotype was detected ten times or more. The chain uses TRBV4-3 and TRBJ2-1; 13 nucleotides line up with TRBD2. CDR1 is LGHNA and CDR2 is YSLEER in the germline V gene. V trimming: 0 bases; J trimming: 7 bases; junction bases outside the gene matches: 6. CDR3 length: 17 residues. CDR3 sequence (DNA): TGCGCCAGCAGCCAAGAGATGGGACTAGCGGGAAGGAATGAGCAGTTCTTC. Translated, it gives CASSQEMGLAGRNEQFF.

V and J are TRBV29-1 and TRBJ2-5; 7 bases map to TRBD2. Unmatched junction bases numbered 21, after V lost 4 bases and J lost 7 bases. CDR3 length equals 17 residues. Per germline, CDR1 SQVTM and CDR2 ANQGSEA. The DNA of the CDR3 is TGCAGCGTTGCGGGGACTGGGGGGGGGGGTGGGTGGGCGACCCAGTACTTC. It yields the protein CSVAGTGGGGGWATQYF.

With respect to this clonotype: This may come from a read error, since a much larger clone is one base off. The CDR3 DNA is TGTGCCAGCAGCTTAGGACCAAGCCCCCAAGGGACCCAGCACTTC. Translating gives CASSLGPSPQGTQHF. The V gene is TRBV7-3, the J gene TRBJ2-5; either TRBD1 or TRBD2 may fit D (5 bases each). CDR3 length: 15 amino acids. CDR1 is SGHTA and CDR2 is FQGTGA in the germline V gene.

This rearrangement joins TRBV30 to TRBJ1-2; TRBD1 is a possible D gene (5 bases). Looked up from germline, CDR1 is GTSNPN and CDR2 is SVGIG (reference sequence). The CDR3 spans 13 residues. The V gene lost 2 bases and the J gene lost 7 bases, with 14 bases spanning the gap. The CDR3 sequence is CAWSSLAGLGYTF. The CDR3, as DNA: TGTGCCTGGAGTTCACTAGCGGGGCTTGGCTACACCTTC.

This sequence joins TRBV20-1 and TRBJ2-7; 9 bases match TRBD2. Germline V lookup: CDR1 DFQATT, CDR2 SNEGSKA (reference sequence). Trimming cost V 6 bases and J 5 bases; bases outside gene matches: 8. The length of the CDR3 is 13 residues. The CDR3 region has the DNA TGCAGTGCACGCGAGCGGGAGGATGACGAGCAGTACTTC. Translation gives CSAREREDDEQYF.

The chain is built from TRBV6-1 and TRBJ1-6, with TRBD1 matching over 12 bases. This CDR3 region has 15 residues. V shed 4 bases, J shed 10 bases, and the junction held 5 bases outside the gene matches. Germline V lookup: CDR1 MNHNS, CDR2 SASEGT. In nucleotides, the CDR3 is TGTGCCAGCAGTGGGGGACAGGGGGCAGGATCACCCCTCCACTTT. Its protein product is CASSGGQGAGSPLHF.

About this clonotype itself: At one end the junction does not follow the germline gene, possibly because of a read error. The CDR3 DNA sequence: TGTGCCAGCAGTCACTCCCATAGCGGGAGAGACTACGAGCAGTACTTC. Translated: CASSHSHSGRDYEQYF. V is TRBV6-5 and J is TRBJ2-7, with TRBD2 matching 9 bases. Germline CDR1 MNHEY, CDR2 SVGAGI. The CDR3 is 16 amino acids.

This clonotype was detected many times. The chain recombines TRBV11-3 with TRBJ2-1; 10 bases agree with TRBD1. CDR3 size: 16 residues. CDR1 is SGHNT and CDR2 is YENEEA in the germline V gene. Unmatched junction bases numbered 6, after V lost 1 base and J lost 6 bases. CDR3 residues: CASSLGGTGALNEQFF. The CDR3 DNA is TGTGCCAGCAGCTTAGGTGGGACAGGGGCCCTCAATGAGCAGTTCTTC.

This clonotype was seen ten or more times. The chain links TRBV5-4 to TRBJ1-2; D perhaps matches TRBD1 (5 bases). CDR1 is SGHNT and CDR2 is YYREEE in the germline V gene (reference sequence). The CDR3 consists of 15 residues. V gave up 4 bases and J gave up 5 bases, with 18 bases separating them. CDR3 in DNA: TGTGCCAGCAGCCTGTCACAGGTTGTAGGGTATGGCTACACCTTC. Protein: CASSLSQVVGYGYTF.

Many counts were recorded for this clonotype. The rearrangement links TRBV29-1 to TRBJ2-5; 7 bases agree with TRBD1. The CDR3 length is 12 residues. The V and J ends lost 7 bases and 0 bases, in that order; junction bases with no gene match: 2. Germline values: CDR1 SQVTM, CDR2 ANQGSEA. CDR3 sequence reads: CSGGQYQETQYF. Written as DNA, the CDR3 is TGCAGCGGGGGACAGTACCAAGAGACCCAGTACTTC.

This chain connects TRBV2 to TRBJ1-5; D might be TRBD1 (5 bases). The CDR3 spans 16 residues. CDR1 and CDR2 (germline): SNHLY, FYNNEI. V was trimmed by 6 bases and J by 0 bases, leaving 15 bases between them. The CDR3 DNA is TGTGCCAGCAGCCCCCCGACAGAATATAGCAATCAGCCCCAGCATTTT. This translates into CASSPPTEYSNQPQHF.

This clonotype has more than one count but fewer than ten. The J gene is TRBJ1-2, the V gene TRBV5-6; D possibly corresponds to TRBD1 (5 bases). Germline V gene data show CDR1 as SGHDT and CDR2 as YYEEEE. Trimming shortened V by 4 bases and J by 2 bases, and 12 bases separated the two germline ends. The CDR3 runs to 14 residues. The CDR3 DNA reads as TGTGCCAGCAGCCAGGGCGGATCCAACTATGGCTACACCTTC. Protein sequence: CASSQGGSNYGYTF.

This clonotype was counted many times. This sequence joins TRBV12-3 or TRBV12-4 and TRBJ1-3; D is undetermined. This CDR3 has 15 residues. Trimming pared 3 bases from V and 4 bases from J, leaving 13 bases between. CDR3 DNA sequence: TGTGCCAGCAGTTTTAGGAAGGGTTGGGGAAACACCATATATTTT. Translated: CASSFRKGWGNTIYF.

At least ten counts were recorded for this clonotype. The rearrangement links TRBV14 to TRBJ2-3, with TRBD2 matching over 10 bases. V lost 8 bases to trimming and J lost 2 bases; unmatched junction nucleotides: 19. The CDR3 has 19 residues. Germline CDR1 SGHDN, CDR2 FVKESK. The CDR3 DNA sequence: TGTGCCAGCTCAGTGGGTCTAGCGGGAGTTGACACCCACACAGATACGCAGTATTTT. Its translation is CASSVGLAGVDTHTDTQYF.

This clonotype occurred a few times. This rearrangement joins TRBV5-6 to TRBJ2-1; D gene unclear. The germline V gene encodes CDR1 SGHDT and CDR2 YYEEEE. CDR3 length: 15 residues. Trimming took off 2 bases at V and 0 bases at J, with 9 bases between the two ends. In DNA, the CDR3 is TGTGCCAGCAGCTTAGCAGATACCTCCTACAATGAGCAGTTCTTC. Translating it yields CASSLADTSYNEQFF. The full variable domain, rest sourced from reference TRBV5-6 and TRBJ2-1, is DAGVTQSPTHLIKTRGQQVTLRCSPKSGHDTVSWYQQALGQGPQFIFQYYEEEERQRGNFPDRFSGHQFPNYSSELNVNALLLGDSALYLCASSLADTSYNEQFFGPGTRLTVL.

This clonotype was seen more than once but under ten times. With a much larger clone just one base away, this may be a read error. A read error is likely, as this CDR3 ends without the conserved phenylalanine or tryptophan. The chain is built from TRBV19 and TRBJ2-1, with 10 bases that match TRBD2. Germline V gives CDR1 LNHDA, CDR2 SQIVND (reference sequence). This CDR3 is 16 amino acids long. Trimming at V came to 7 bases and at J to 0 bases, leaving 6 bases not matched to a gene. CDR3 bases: TGTGCCAGTATACCGTCTAGCGGGAGCTCCTACAATGAGCAGTTCTCC. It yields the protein CASIPSSGSSYNEQFS.

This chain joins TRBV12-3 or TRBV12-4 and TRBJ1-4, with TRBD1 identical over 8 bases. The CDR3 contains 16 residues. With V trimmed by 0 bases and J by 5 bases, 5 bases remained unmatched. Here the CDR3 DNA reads TGTGCCAGCAGTTTAGCGCTCGGGACAGGCAATGAAAAACTGTTTTTT. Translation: CASSLALGTGNEKLFF.

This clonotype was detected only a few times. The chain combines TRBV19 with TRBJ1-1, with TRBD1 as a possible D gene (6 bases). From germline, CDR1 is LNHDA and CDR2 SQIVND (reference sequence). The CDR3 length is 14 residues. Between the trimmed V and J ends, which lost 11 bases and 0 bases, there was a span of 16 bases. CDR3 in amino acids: CASDGGRMNTEAFF. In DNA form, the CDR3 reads TGTGCCTCAGATGGGGGGCGGATGAACACTGAAGCTTTCTTT.

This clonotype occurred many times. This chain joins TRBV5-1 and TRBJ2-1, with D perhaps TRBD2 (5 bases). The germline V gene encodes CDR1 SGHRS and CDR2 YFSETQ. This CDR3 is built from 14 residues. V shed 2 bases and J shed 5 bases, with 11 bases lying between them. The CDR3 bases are TGCGCCAGCAGCTTTGATTCCGGGAACAATGAGCAGTTCTTC. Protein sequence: CASSFDSGNNEQFF. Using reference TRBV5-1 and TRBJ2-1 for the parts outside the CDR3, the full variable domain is KAGVTQTPRYLIKTRGQQVTLSCSPISGHRSVSWYQQTPGQGLQFLFEYFSETQRNKGNFPGRFSGRQFSNSRSEMNVSTLELGDSALYLCASSFDSGNNEQFFGPGTRLTVL.

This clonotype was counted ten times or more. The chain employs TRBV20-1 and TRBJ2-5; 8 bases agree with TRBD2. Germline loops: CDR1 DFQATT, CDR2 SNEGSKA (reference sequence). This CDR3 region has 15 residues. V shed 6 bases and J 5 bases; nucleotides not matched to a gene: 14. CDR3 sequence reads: CSARVPAGDGETQYF. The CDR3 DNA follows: TGCAGTGCCCGGGTACCAGCGGGGGATGGGGAGACCCAGTACTTC.

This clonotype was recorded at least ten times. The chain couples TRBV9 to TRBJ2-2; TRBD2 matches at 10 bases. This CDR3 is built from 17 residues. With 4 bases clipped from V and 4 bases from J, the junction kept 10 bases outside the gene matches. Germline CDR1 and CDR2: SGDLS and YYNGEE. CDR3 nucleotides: TGTGCCAGCAGCCCCCAAGCGGGGGGGTTTGGCACCGGGGAGCTGTTTTTT. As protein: CASSPQAGGFGTGELFF.

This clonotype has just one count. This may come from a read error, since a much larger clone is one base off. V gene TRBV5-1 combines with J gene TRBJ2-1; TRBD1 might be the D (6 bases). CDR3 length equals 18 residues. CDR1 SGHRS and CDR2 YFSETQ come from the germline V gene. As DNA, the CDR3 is TGCGCCAGCAGCTTGGCGCCAGGGGCTACCTCCTCCTACGATGAGCAGTTCTTC. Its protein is CASSLAPGATSSYDEQFF.

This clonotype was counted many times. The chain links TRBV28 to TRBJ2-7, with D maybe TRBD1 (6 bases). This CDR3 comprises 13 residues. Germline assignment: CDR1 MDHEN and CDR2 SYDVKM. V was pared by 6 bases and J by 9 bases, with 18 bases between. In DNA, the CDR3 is TGTGCCAGCAGCCCTGGACAGCTTACTCGGCAGTACTTC. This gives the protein CASSPGQLTRQYF.

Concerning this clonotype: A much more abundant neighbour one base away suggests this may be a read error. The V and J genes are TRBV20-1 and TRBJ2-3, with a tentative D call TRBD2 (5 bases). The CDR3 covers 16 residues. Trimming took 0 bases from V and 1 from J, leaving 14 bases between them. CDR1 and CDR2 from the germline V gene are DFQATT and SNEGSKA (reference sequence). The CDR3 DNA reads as TGCAGTGCTAGAGATGTTGAGGTGGAGGGCACAGATACGCAGTATTTT. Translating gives CSARDVEVEGTDTQYF.

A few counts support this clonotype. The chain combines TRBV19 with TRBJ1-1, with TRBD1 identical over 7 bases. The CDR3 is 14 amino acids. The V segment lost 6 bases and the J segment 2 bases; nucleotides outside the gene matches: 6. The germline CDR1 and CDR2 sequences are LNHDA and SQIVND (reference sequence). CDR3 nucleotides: TGTGCCAGTAGACCCCGGGACAGTAACACTGAAGCTTTCTTT. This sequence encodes CASRPRDSNTEAFF.

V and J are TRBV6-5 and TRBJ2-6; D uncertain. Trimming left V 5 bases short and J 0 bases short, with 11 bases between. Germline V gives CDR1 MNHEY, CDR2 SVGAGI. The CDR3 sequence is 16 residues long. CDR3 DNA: TGTGCCAGCAGTCTGACGTTAAGCTCTGGGGCCAACGTCCTGACTTTC. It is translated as CASSLTLSSGANVLTF.

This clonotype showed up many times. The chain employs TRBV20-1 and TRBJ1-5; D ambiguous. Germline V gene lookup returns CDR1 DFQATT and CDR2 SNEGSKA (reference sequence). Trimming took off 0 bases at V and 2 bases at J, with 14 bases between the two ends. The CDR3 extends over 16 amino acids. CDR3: CSARDPGSPGNQPQHF. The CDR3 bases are TGCAGTGCTAGAGACCCCGGCAGTCCAGGCAATCAGCCCCAGCATTTT.

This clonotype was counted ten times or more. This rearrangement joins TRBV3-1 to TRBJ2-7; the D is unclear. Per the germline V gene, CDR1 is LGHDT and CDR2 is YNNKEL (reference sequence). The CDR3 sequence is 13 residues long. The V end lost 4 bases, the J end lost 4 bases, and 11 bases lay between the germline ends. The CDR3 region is CASSREDGYEQYF. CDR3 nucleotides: TGTGCCAGCAGCCGAGAGGACGGGTACGAGCAGTACTTC.

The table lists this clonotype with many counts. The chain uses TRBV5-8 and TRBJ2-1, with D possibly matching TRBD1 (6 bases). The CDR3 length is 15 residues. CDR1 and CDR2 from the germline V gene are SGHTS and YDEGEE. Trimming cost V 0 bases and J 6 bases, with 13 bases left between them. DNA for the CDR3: TGTGCCAGCAGCTTGGTACAGGGCCTCGGCAATGAGCAGTTCTTC. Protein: CASSLVQGLGNEQFF.